Listed here are 13 T cell receptor beta chains from one sample, sequenced in a study of T cells in tuberculosis. Libraries were prepared by immunoSEQ multiplex PCR; TCRdb keeps only in-frame clonotypes and omits some of them. This sample has approximately 57,000 clones, with approximately 91% found just once. Thawed, overnight-rested PBMC were stained with GMM-loaded CD1B tetramer, viability dye and anti-CD3, then sorted. CD1B tetramers were loaded with Rhodococcus equi-derived C32 glucose monomycolate. The specimen sequenced was CD1b-GMM tetramer-negative cells sorted from PBMCs. All receptors come from an adult woman with latent tuberculosis.

The chain recombines TRBV4-2 with TRBJ1-1; 8 nucleotides match TRBD1. CDR1 and CDR2 (germline): LGHNA, YNFKEQ. The length of the CDR3 is 16 residues. J lost 2 bases, V lost 0 bases, and 5 bases had no gene match. DNA of the CDR3: TGTGCCAGCAGCCAAGATTGGACAGGGACTAACACTGAAGCTTTCTTT. It yields the protein CASSQDWTGTNTEAFF.

The genes are TRBV4-3 and TRBJ1-2, with a possible D match to TRBD1 (6 bases). Trimming took off 5 bases at V and 2 bases at J, with 12 bases between the two ends. Germline V gene data show CDR1 as LGHNA and CDR2 as YSLEER. CDR3 length: 14 residues. The CDR3 spells CASSSRGQNYGYTF. The CDR3 DNA reads TGCGCCAGCAGCTCCCGGGGACAAAACTATGGCTACACCTTC.

This clone was seen a few times. The chain has TRBV4-3 and TRBJ2-1; weak D call: TRBD2 (5 bases). Germline CDR1 reads LGHNA; CDR2 reads YSLEER. This CDR3 contains 17 residues. V was trimmed by 0 bases and J by 2 bases, leaving 14 bases between them. This CDR3 is CASSQDRRSGAYNEQFF. For the CDR3, the DNA is TGCGCCAGCAGCCAAGACCGACGGAGCGGCGCCTACAATGAGCAGTTCTTC.

This clone showed up just a few times. The chain couples TRBV10-3 to TRBJ1-1, with no clear D. CDR1 is ENHRY and CDR2 is SYGVKD in the germline V gene. Trimming pared 5 bases from V and 0 bases from J, leaving 7 bases between. CDR3 length: 13 amino acids. CDR3 sequence reads: CAISRGVNTEAFF. The CDR3 DNA is TGTGCCATCAGTAGAGGTGTGAACACTGAAGCTTTCTTT.

The V call is TRBV19, the J call TRBJ2-7; possible D gene TRBD2, 6 bases. The CDR3 length is 15 residues. V was trimmed by 1 base and J by 3 bases, leaving 13 bases between them. Germline CDR1 is LNHDA and CDR2 is SQIVND (reference sequence). The CDR3 sequence is CASSIAGGLVYEQYF. CDR3 in DNA: TGTGCCAGTAGTATAGCAGGAGGGCTGGTCTACGAGCAGTACTTC.

This chain links TRBV11-3 with TRBJ1-1; D gene uncertain. Deletions cut 5 bases from V and 0 bases from J, with 10 bases between. Germline values: CDR1 SGHNT, CDR2 YENEEA. CDR3 size: 14 residues. Here the CDR3 reads CASSPAPVNTEAFF. In nucleotides, the CDR3 is TGTGCCAGCAGCCCCGCGCCCGTGAACACTGAAGCTTTCTTT.

This chain connects TRBV7-8 to TRBJ1-1, with D maybe TRBD1 (6 bases). V was clipped by 0 bases and J by 5 bases, with 16 bases between them. CDR1 is SGHVS and CDR2 is FQNEAQ in the germline V gene. The CDR3 has 16 amino acids. The CDR3 here is CASSLASTGSRTEAFF. CDR3 bases: TGTGCCAGCAGCTTAGCGAGTACAGGGTCGCGTACTGAAGCTTTCTTT.

The gene calls are TRBV20-1 and TRBJ2-1; no clear D gene. This CDR3 has 11 amino acids. Germline assignment: CDR1 DFQATT and CDR2 SNEGSKA (reference sequence). Trimming cost V 0 bases and J 5 bases, with 2 bases left between them. CDR3 DNA sequence: TGCAGTGCTAGAGACGACAATGAGCAGTTCTTC. It specifies CSARDDNEQFF.

The chain carries TRBV29-1 and TRBJ2-5; D perhaps matches TRBD1 (6 bases). CDR1 and CDR2 (germline): SQVTM, ANQGSEA. The CDR3 spans 14 residues. In DNA, the CDR3 is TGCAAAAGCTCTTGGGGGCCGAAGAGAGAGACCCAGTACTTC. This translates into CKSSWGPKRETQYF.

The chain is built from TRBV7-9 and TRBJ2-7, with TRBD2 matching over 7 bases. This CDR3 spans 13 amino acids. J was trimmed by 6 bases and V by 5 bases; bases with no gene match: 7. From germline, CDR1 is SEHNR and CDR2 FQNEAQ (reference sequence). DNA for the CDR3: TGTGCCAGCAGCCCTCCCGGGGGGTTCGAGCAGTACTTC. Its translation is CASSPPGGFEQYF.

The chain recombines TRBV4-1 with TRBJ1-5; D gene unclear. The CDR3 has 16 amino acids. The germline V gene encodes CDR1 MGHRA and CDR2 YSYEKL. V was cut by 0 bases and J by 6 bases, with 15 bases left in between. CDR3 in amino acids: CASSQEGAGLTQPQHF. As DNA, the CDR3 is TGCGCCAGCAGCCAAGAAGGCGCCGGGTTGACTCAGCCCCAGCATTTT.

The CDR3: CASSEYVIAGGEQYF. In DNA, the CDR3 is TGTGCCAGCAGTGAATATGTGATAGCGGGAGGAGAGCAGTACTTC. V gene TRBV25-1 combines with J gene TRBJ2-7, with 10 bases fitting TRBD2. The germline gives CDR1 MGHDK, CDR2 SYGVNS. The ends lost 0 bases at V and 7 bases at J; junction bases unmatched: 6. The CDR3 loop spans 15 amino acids.

The V gene is TRBV5-6, the J gene TRBJ2-5; TRBD2 agrees at 16 bases. In germline, CDR1 is SGHDT, CDR2 YYEEEE. V lost 4 bases and J lost 0; bases outside the gene matches: 9. The length of the CDR3 is 19 residues. In DNA form, the CDR3 reads TGTGCCAGCAGCCGACTCGGGACTAGCGGGAGGGATTACCAAGAGACCCAGTACTTC. Encoded protein: CASSRLGTSGRDYQETQYF.